What follows are 17 T cell receptor beta chains derived from one specimen sequenced in a study of blood T cell repertoires in COVID-19. Using immunoSEQ multiplex PCR, the repertoire was profiled, and TCRdb retains in-frame clones only, with some absent. The sample lists around 250,000 clones, over 75% seen once, with around 7.8% in the top ten. Sample: peripheral blood. These receptors came from a human donor in a cohort sampled during active COVID-19.

This chain connects TRBV27 to TRBJ2-7; the D is unclear. This CDR3 contains 14 residues. CDR1 is MNHEY and CDR2 is SMNVEV in the germline V gene (reference sequence). V was trimmed by 4 bases and J by 7 bases, leaving 17 bases between them. CDR3 nucleotide sequence: TGTGCCAGCAGTTATCAGGTTCGAGTGGGTGAGCAGTACTTC. The encoded protein is CASSYQVRVGEQYF.

V gene TRBV12-5 combines with J gene TRBJ1-2; TRBD1 aligns across 10 bases. J lost 3 bases, V lost 3 bases, and 4 bases had no gene match. CDR1 LGHNT and CDR2 FRNRAP come from the germline V gene. The CDR3 loop spans 15 amino acids. This CDR3 reads CASGFGDRGYYGYTF. In DNA, the CDR3 is TGTGCTAGTGGTTTTGGGGACAGGGGCTACTATGGCTACACCTTC. Full variable domain (missing parts from reference TRBV12-5 and TRBJ1-2): DARVTQTPRHKVTEMGQEVTMRCQPILGHNTVFWYRQTMMQGLELLAYFRNRAPLDDSGMPKDRFSAEMPDATLATLKIQPSEPRDSAVYFCASGFGDRGYYGYTFGSGTRLTVV.

The chain couples TRBV19 to TRBJ1-1, with 9 bases matching TRBD1. Germline assignment: CDR1 LNHDA and CDR2 SQIVND (reference sequence). CDR3 length: 14 residues. V was pared by 6 bases and J by 2 bases, with 4 bases of the junction left unmatched. CDR3 sequence (DNA): TGTGCCAGTAGACGGACAGGGGAAAACACTGAAGCTTTCTTT. This translates into CASRRTGENTEAFF.

The chain has TRBV7-8 and TRBJ2-7; 10 bases are shared with TRBD2. With 6 bases clipped from V and 2 bases from J, the junction kept 19 bases outside the gene matches. The CDR3 contains 19 residues. Germline loops: CDR1 SGHVS, CDR2 FQNEAQ. The CDR3 spells CASSLGGPSGGRLAYEQYF. The CDR3 DNA reads as TGTGCCAGCAGTCTGGGGGGTCCTAGCGGGGGCCGCCTAGCCTACGAGCAGTACTTC.

The CDR3 loop is CASRDRTGPWSPLHF. CDR3 DNA: TGTGCCAGCAGGGACAGGACAGGCCCCTGGTCACCCCTCCACTTT. The V gene is TRBV28, the J gene TRBJ1-6, with 7 bases that match TRBD1. From germline, CDR1 is MDHEN and CDR2 SYDVKM. Unmatched junction bases numbered 12, after V lost 6 bases and J lost 10 bases. The CDR3 loop spans 15 amino acids.

The CDR3 sequence: CASNDAGTAGNTIYF. In nucleotides, the CDR3 is TGTGCCAGTAACGACGCCGGGACTGCTGGAAACACCATATATTTT. The chain employs TRBV19 and TRBJ1-3; TRBD1 might be the D (5 bases). There are 15 residues in the CDR3. V dropped 7 bases and J dropped 2 bases, with 15 bases sitting between them. From germline, CDR1 is LNHDA and CDR2 SQIVND (reference sequence).

The chain recombines TRBV6-5 with TRBJ2-1; no reliable D call. The germline CDR1 and CDR2 sequences are MNHEY and SVGAGI. The V and J ends lost 7 bases and 6 bases respectively, with 16 bases between them. This CDR3 has 14 residues. The CDR3 spells CASMRTTISNEQFF. The DNA for the CDR3 is TGTGCCAGCATGCGTACTACCATTTCCAATGAGCAGTTCTTC.

The DNA of the CDR3 is TGTGCCAGCAGCTCTAAGCCCCCGATATCGTTATCTTCCGATGAGCAGTTCTTC. It specifies CASSSKPPISLSSDEQFF. This chain joins TRBV7-2 and TRBJ2-1; D remains ambiguous. CDR1 SGHTA and CDR2 FQGNSA come from the germline V gene. The length of the CDR3 is 18 residues. V shed 4 bases and J shed 8 bases, with 27 bases lying between them.

This clone was seen only once. The chain uses TRBV28 and TRBJ1-2; tentatively, D is TRBD1 (5 bases). There are 14 residues in the CDR3. CDR1 MDHEN and CDR2 SYDVKM come from the germline V gene. Trimming cost V 7 bases and J 4 bases, with 16 bases left between them. CDR3 nucleotides: TGTGCCAGCACTTCAGGGCCTTTGGTCTATGGCTACACCTTC. Amino acid sequence: CASTSGPLVYGYTF.

The gene calls are TRBV7-2 and TRBJ1-1; weak D call: TRBD1 (5 bases). CDR1 and CDR2 (germline): SGHTA, FQGNSA. Deletions cut 5 bases from V and 0 bases from J, with 10 bases between. The CDR3 loop spans 14 amino acids. CDR3 coding DNA: TGTGCCAGCAGCAGAACAGGAATGAACACTGAAGCTTTCTTT. It is translated as CASSRTGMNTEAFF.

This sequence joins TRBV5-3 and TRBJ1-1, with a tentative D call TRBD1 (5 bases). TRBV5-3 is an ORF; its function is uncertain. This CDR3 region has 15 residues. Trimming pared 5 bases from V and 4 bases from J, leaving 18 bases between. The CDR3: CARSSLERGTTEAFF. Here the CDR3 DNA reads TGTGCCAGAAGTTCCCTGGAACGGGGGACCACTGAAGCTTTCTTT.

This clone has more than one count but fewer than ten. The rearrangement links TRBV4-1 to TRBJ1-2; 7 bases agree with TRBD1. The CDR3 has 16 residues. Looked up from germline, CDR1 is MGHRA and CDR2 is YSYEKL. Unmatched junction bases numbered 8, after V lost 0 bases and J lost 4 bases. The CDR3 DNA is TGCGCCAGCAGCCAAGATGAAACAGGGGTTCCCTATGGCTACACCTTC. Protein sequence: CASSQDETGVPYGYTF.

The rearrangement links TRBV5-4 to TRBJ1-1; D is unclear. CDR1 SGHNT and CDR2 YYREEE come from the germline V gene (reference sequence). This CDR3 is 13 amino acids long. Trimming pared 1 base from V and 3 bases from J, leaving 7 bases between. The CDR3 coding sequence is TGTGCCAGCAGCTTGTTGGGCGACACTGAAGCTTTCTTT. Protein product: CASSLLGDTEAFF.

J is TRBJ1-4 and V is TRBV24-1, with 8 bases fitting TRBD1. The germline V gene has CDR1 KGHDR and CDR2 SFDVKD. The CDR3 contains 14 residues. The V segment lost 7 bases and the J segment 7 bases; nucleotides outside the gene matches: 7. The CDR3 is CATSETGAGEKLFF. The CDR3 DNA reads as TGTGCCACCAGCGAGACAGGGGCGGGTGAAAAACTGTTTTTT.

The J gene is TRBJ2-1, the V gene TRBV15; TRBD2 aligns across 8 bases. The CDR3 covers 17 residues. V lost 1 base and J lost 7; bases outside the gene matches: 12. The germline CDR1 and CDR2 sequences are LNHNV and YYDKDF (reference sequence). The DNA of the CDR3 is TGTGCCACCAGCAGAGTTCCTATTCGGGAGGGCCTTAATGAGCAGTTCTTC. It specifies CATSRVPIREGLNEQFF.

The rearrangement links TRBV27 to TRBJ2-7, with 7 bases lining up with TRBD1. Germline lookup yields CDR1 MNHEY and CDR2 SMNVEV (reference sequence). J was trimmed by 1 base and V by 3 bases; bases with no gene match: 9. The CDR3 contains 16 residues. The CDR3 region has the DNA TGTGCCAGCAGTTTTACTGCCCCGACAGGGTCCTACGAGCAGTACTTC. Translation: CASSFTAPTGSYEQYF.

The chain carries TRBV12-3 or TRBV12-4 and TRBJ1-1; maybe TRBD1 (6 bases). The CDR3 extends over 12 amino acids. V was cut by 7 bases and J by 5 bases, with 11 bases left in between. The CDR3 loop reads CASTPRGTEAFF. The CDR3, as DNA: TGTGCCAGCACCCCAAGGGGGACTGAAGCTTTCTTT.